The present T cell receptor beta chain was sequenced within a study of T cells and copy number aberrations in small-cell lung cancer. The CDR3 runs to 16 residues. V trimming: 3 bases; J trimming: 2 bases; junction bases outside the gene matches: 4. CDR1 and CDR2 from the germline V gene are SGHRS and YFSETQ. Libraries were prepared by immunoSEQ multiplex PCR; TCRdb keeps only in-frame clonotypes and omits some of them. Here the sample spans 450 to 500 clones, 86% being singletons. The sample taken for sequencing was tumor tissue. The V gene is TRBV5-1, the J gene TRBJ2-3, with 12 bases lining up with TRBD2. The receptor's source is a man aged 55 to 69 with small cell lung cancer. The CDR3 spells CASSSTSGSHTDTQYF. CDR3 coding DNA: TGCGCCAGCAGCTCGACTAGCGGGAGCCACACAGATACGCAGTATTTT.